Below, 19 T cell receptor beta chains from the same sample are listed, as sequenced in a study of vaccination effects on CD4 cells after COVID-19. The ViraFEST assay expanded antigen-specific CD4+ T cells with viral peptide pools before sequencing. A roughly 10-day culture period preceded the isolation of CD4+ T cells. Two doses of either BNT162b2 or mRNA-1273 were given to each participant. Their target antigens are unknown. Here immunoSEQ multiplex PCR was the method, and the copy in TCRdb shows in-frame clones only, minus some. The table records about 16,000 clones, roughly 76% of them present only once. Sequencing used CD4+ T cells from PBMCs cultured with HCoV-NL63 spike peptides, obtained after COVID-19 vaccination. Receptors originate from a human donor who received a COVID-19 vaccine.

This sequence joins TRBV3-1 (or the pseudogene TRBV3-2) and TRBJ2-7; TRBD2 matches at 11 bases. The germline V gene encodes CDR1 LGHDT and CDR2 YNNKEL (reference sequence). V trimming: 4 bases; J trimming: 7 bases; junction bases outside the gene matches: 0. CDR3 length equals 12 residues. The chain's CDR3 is CASSRLAGEQYF. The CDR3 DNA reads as TGTGCCAGCAGCCGACTAGCGGGAGAGCAGTACTTC.

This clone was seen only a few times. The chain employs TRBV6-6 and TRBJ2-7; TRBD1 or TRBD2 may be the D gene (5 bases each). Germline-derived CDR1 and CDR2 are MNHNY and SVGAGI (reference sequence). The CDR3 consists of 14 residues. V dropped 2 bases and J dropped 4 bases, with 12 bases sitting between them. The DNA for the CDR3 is TGTGCCAGCAGTTACGGCGCAGGGAGATACGAGCAGTACTTC. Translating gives CASSYGAGRYEQYF.

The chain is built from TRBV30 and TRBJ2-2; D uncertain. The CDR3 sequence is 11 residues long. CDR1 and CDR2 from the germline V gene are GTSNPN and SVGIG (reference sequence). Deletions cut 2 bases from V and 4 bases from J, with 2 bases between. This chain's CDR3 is CAWSITGELFF. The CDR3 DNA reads TGTGCCTGGAGTATCACCGGGGAGCTGTTTTTT.

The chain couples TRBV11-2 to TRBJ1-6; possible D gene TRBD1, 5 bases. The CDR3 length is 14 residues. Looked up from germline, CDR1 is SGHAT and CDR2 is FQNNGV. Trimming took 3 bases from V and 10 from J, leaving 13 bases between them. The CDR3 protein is CASSFKRGGSPLHF. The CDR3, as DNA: TGTGCCAGCAGCTTTAAAAGGGGCGGCTCACCCCTCCACTTT.

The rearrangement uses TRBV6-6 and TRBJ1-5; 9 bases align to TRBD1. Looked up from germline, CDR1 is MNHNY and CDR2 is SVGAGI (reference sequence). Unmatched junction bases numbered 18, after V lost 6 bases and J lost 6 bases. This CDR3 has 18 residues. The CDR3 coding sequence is TGTGCCAGCAGCCGACTTATGGGGACAGGGTCAGGACGTCAGCCCCAGCATTTT. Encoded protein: CASSRLMGTGSGRQPQHF.

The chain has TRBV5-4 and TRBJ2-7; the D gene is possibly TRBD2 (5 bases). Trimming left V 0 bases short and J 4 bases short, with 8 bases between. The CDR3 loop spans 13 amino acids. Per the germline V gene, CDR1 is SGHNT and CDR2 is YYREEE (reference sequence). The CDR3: CASSLDTGYEQYF. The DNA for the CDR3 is TGTGCCAGCAGCTTGGATACGGGATACGAGCAGTACTTC.

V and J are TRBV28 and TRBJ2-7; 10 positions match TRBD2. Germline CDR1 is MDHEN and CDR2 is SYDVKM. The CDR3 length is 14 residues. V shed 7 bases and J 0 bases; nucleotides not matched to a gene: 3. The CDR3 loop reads CASISSGSSYEQYF. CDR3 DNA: TGTGCCAGCATTTCTAGCGGGAGCTCCTACGAGCAGTACTTC.

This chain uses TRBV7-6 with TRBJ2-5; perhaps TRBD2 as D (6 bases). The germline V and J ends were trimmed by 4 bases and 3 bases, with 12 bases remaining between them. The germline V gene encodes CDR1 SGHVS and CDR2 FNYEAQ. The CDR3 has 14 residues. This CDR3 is CASSSFRTKETQYF. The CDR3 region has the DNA TGTGCCAGCAGCTCATTCCGGACTAAAGAGACCCAGTACTTC.

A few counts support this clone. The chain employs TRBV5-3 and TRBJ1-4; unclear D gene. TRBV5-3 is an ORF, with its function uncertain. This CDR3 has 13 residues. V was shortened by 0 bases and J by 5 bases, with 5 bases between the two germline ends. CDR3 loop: CARSLVPNEKLFF. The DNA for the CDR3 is TGTGCCAGAAGCTTGGTCCCCAATGAAAAACTGTTTTTT.

CDR3 DNA sequence: TGTGCCATCAGCGGACAGACAGCCAATGAGCAGTTCTTC. This codes for CAISGQTANEQFF. This chain uses TRBV10-3 with TRBJ2-1; possible D gene TRBD1, 6 bases. Germline V gene lookup returns CDR1 ENHRY and CDR2 SYGVKD. V was trimmed by 6 bases and J by 6 bases, leaving 12 bases between them. The CDR3 sequence is 13 residues long.

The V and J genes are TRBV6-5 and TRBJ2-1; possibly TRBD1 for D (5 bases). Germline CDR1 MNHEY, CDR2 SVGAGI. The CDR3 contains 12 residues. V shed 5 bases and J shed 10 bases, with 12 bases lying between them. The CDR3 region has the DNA TGTGCCAGCAGTCCCTTAGGGGTCGAGCAGTTCTTC. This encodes CASSPLGVEQFF.

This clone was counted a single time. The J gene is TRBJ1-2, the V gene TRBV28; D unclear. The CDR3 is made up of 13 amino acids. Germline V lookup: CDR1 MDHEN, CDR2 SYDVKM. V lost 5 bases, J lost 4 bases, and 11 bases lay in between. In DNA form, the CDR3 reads TGTGCCAGCAGTCCCCGGGAGTCCTATGGCTACACCTTC. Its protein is CASSPRESYGYTF.

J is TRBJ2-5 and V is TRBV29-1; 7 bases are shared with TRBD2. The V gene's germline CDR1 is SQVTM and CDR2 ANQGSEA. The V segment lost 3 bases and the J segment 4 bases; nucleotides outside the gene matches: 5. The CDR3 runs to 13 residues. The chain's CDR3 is CSVDGGGSETQYF. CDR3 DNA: TGCAGCGTTGATGGCGGGGGTTCAGAGACCCAGTACTTC. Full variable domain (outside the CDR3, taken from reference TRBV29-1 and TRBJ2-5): SAVISQKPSRDICQRGTSLTIQCQVDSQVTMMFWYRQQPGQSLTLIATANQGSEATYESGFVIDKFPISRPNLTFSTLTVSNMSPEDSSIYLCSVDGGGSETQYFGPGTRLLVL.

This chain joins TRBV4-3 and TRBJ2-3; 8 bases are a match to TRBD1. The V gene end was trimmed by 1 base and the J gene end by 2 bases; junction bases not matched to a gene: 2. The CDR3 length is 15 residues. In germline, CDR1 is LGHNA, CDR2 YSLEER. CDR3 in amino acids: CASSQGTGHTDTQYF. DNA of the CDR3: TGCGCCAGCAGCCAAGGGACAGGGCACACAGATACGCAGTATTTT.

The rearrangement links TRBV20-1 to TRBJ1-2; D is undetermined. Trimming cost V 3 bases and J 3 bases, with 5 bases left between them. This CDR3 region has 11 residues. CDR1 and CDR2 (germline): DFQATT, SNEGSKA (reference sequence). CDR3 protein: CSASSYYGYTF. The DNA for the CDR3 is TGCAGTGCTAGTAGCTACTATGGCTACACCTTC.

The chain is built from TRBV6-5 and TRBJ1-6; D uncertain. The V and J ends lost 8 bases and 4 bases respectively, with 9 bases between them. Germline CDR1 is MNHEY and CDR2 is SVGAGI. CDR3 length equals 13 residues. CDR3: CASAAGYNSPLHF. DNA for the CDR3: TGTGCCAGCGCTGCCGGTTATAATTCACCCCTCCACTTT.

The CDR3 DNA is TGTGCCAGCAGCTTGTATGGGCCTAAGTTCTTC. Translation gives CASSLYGPKFF. The rearrangement joins TRBV5-6 to TRBJ2-1; D remains unclear. The germline V and J ends were trimmed by 1 base and 14 bases, with 10 bases remaining between them. The CDR3 spans 11 residues. The germline gives CDR1 SGHDT, CDR2 YYEEEE. Variable domain in full (rest from reference TRBV5-6 and TRBJ2-1): DAGVTQSPTHLIKTRGQQVTLRCSPKSGHDTVSWYQQALGQGPQFIFQYYEEEERQRGNFPDRFSGHQFPNYSSELNVNALLLGDSALYLCASSLYGPKFFGPGTRLTVL.

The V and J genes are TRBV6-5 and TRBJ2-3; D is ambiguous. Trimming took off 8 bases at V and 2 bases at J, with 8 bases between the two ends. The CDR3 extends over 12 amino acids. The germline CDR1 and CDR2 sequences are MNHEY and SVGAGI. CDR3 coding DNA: TGTGCCAGCTCCTCTTCCACAGATACGCAGTATTTT. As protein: CASSSSTDTQYF.

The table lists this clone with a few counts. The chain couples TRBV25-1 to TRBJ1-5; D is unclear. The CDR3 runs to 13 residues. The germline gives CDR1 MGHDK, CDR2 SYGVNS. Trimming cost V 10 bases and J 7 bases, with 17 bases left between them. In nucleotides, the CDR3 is TGTGCCACCTTGAGCGAGGGATGGCAGCCCCAGCATTTT. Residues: CATLSEGWQPQHF.